This passage covers 32 T cell receptor beta chains from one sample sequenced in a study of long-term antiretroviral therapy in people with HIV. immunoSEQ v3.0 was run at survey level. TCRdb's table, derived via immunoSEQ multiplex PCR, lists solely in-frame clones and lacks some. The sample holds about 17,000 clones, roughly four fifths seen once. The specimen was unsorted PBMCs, collected nearly 2.6 years before starting antiretroviral therapy. The receptors were sampled from a woman in her 50s with HIV.

This clone was found once. The chain couples TRBV6-6 to TRBJ1-6, with 9 bases identical to TRBD1. Germline trimming cut 7 bases from V and 8 bases from J; bases unmatched to any gene: 9. CDR1 and CDR2 from the germline V gene are MNHNY and SVGAGI (reference sequence). CDR3 length: 15 residues. CDR3 loop: CASTKGTGTDSPLHF. The CDR3 region has the DNA TGTGCCAGCACCAAGGGGACAGGGACGGATTCACCCCTCCACTTT.

The chain links TRBV6-5 to TRBJ1-2; D ambiguous. Germline CDR1 is MNHEY and CDR2 is SVGAGI. The CDR3 length is 13 residues. The germline V and J ends were trimmed by 2 bases and 4 bases, with 8 bases remaining between them. DNA for the CDR3: TGTGCCAGCAGTTACGGGGTCGCCTATGGCTACACCTTC. Translated: CASSYGVAYGYTF.

This clone has a handful of counts. The chain couples TRBV29-1 to TRBJ2-7, with unresolved D. CDR1 is SQVTM and CDR2 is ANQGSEA in the germline V gene. The CDR3 contains 11 residues. Trimming removed 2 bases at V and 4 bases at J, with 6 bases between. CDR3 region: CSVELSYEQYF. The CDR3 DNA follows: TGCAGCGTTGAACTGTCTTACGAGCAGTACTTC.

V gene TRBV10-2 combines with J gene TRBJ2-3; tentative D call: TRBD1 (6 bases). The CDR3 is made up of 14 amino acids. Trimming took 3 bases from V and 6 from J, leaving 13 bases between them. Germline CDR1 is WSHSY and CDR2 is SAAADI. CDR3 DNA sequence: TGCGCCAGCAGTGAATTACCCCAGGGGGATACGCAGTATTTT. Its protein product is CASSELPQGDTQYF.

This rearrangement joins TRBV27 to TRBJ1-3; 9 bases are a match to TRBD1. This CDR3 is 15 amino acids long. V dropped 4 bases and J dropped 2; count of bases not matched to a gene: 3. CDR1 and CDR2 (germline): MNHEY, SMNVEV (reference sequence). The CDR3 region is CASSSTGGTGNTIYF. CDR3 sequence (DNA): TGTGCCAGCAGTTCGACAGGGGGAACTGGAAACACCATATATTTT.

This chain links TRBV5-5 with TRBJ1-2, with 7 bases identical to TRBD1. Trimming at V came to 0 bases and at J to 9 bases, leaving 5 bases not matched to a gene. The CDR3 covers 13 residues. Germline loops: CDR1 SGHKS, CDR2 YYEKEE (reference sequence). The CDR3 sequence is CASSLAGGNRYTF. CDR3 in DNA: TGTGCCAGCAGCTTGGCAGGGGGTAATCGCTACACCTTC.

The chain combines TRBV7-9 with TRBJ2-2, with D tentatively TRBD2 (5 bases). The CDR3 is 16 amino acids. V shed 1 base and J shed 4 bases, with 13 bases lying between them. Germline V gene lookup returns CDR1 SEHNR and CDR2 FQNEAQ (reference sequence). CDR3 protein: CASSLGSAGATGELFF. The CDR3 region has the DNA TGTGCCAGCAGCTTAGGAAGTGCGGGTGCCACCGGGGAGCTGTTTTTT.

The chain carries TRBV6-1 and TRBJ2-7, with D tentatively TRBD1 or TRBD2 (5 bases each). CDR1 and CDR2 (germline): MNHNS, SASEGT. The CDR3 covers 14 residues. With 6 bases removed from V and 7 bases from J, the gap between germline ends came to 19 bases. The CDR3 protein is CASSKTGTIREQYV. CDR3 nucleotides: TGTGCCAGCAGCAAAACCGGGACCATCAGGGAGCAGTACGTC.

The V and J genes are TRBV7-3 and TRBJ2-2; D gene unclear. There are 12 residues in the CDR3. Deletions cut 5 bases from V and 6 bases from J, with 7 bases between. CDR1 and CDR2 (germline): SGHTA, FQGTGA. CDR3 coding DNA: TGTGCCAGCAGCCGGACGTCCGGGGAGCTGTTTTTT. This encodes CASSRTSGELFF.

V gene TRBV19 combines with J gene TRBJ1-2, with TRBD1 as a possible D gene (5 bases). V lost 3 bases and J 6 bases, leaving 11 bases between the germline ends. This CDR3 is 13 amino acids long. CDR1 LNHDA and CDR2 SQIVND come from the germline V gene (reference sequence). The CDR3 sequence: CASSIGTVHGYTF. In DNA, the CDR3 is TGTGCCAGTAGTATCGGGACTGTCCATGGCTACACCTTC.

The genes are TRBV7-2 and TRBJ2-1, with TRBD2 matching over 10 bases. In germline, CDR1 is SGHTA, CDR2 FQGNSA. This CDR3 is 17 amino acids long. V lost 5 bases and J lost 3; bases outside the gene matches: 10. In DNA, the CDR3 is TGTGCCAGCAGCGTAAGTGTTACTAGCGGGGTCTACAATGAGCAGTTCTTC. Amino acids: CASSVSVTSGVYNEQFF. Complete variable domain (other parts from reference TRBV7-2 and TRBJ2-1): GAGVSQSPSNKVTEKGKDVELRCDPISGHTALYWYRQSLGQGLEFLIYFQGNSAPDKSGLPSDRFSAERTGGSVSTLTIQRTQQEDSAVYLCASSVSVTSGVYNEQFFGPGTRLTVL.

This clone was seen only a few times. V is TRBV30 and J is TRBJ1-2; TRBD1 might be the D (5 bases). V lost 0 bases, J lost 1 base, and 6 bases lay in between. Germline V lookup: CDR1 GTSNPN, CDR2 SVGIG (reference sequence). CDR3 size: 13 residues. CDR3 sequence: CAWSVDSNYGYTF. DNA of the CDR3: TGTGCCTGGAGTGTAGACAGTAACTATGGCTACACCTTC.

The chain carries TRBV15 and TRBJ2-7; D possibly corresponds to TRBD1 (6 bases). The CDR3 is 13 amino acids. Germline V lookup: CDR1 LNHNV, CDR2 YYDKDF (reference sequence). V lost 3 bases to trimming and J lost 3 bases, with 9 bases between them. The chain's CDR3 is CATSRGRGYEQYV. The CDR3 DNA is TGTGCCACCAGCAGGGGCAGGGGCTACGAGCAGTACGTC.

This chain uses TRBV10-3 with TRBJ1-1; possible D gene TRBD1, 6 bases. The CDR3 runs to 15 residues. Germline V gives CDR1 ENHRY, CDR2 SYGVKD. Between the trimmed V and J ends, which lost 0 bases and 5 bases, there was a span of 13 bases. The CDR3 DNA reads TGTGCCATCAGTGAGTCGGGCAGGGGAGAAACTGAAGCTTTCTTT. This encodes CAISESGRGETEAFF.

This clone was seen a few times. This rearrangement joins TRBV4-1 to TRBJ2-5; the D gene is possibly TRBD2 (6 bases). The V gene's germline CDR1 is MGHRA and CDR2 YSYEKL. The CDR3 runs 15 residues. V lost 5 bases and J lost 2, with 15 bases in between. The CDR3 loop is CASSIDMGGQETQYF. The DNA of the CDR3 is TGCGCCAGCAGCATCGACATGGGAGGTCAAGAGACCCAGTACTTC.

The chain combines TRBV4-2 with TRBJ2-1; D is possibly TRBD1 or TRBD2 (5 bases each). Looked up from germline, CDR1 is LGHNA and CDR2 is YNFKEQ. The ends were cut back, 0 bases at V and 6 bases at J, with 15 bases in the middle. The CDR3 is 16 residues long. The CDR3 protein is CASSQDSVAGTNEQFF. For the CDR3, the DNA is TGTGCCAGCAGCCAAGATTCGGTGGCAGGGACCAATGAGCAGTTCTTC.

The chain joins TRBV9 to TRBJ2-2, with 13 positions matching TRBD2. The CDR3 runs 18 residues. Germline CDR1 is SGDLS and CDR2 is YYNGEE. V gave up 4 bases and J gave up 1 base; unmatched junction bases: 7. CDR3 nucleotide sequence: TGTGCCAGCAGCCCGGGACTAGCGGGGCCAATGAACACCGGGGAGCTGTTTTTT. It is translated as CASSPGLAGPMNTGELFF.

The V gene is TRBV5-1, the J gene TRBJ1-1; D perhaps matches TRBD1 (6 bases). V lost 5 bases to trimming and J lost 8 bases, with 16 bases between them. This CDR3 has 13 amino acids. Germline assignment: CDR1 SGHRS and CDR2 YFSETQ. CDR3 nucleotide sequence: TGCGCCAGCAGAAATGAGGGGGTACGAGAAGCTTTCTTT. Protein product: CASRNEGVREAFF.

The chain links TRBV28 to TRBJ1-6; TRBD1 matches 9 bases. Trimming removed 5 bases from V and 5 bases from J; junction bases left unmatched: 4. This CDR3 has 15 residues. CDR1 is MDHEN and CDR2 is SYDVKM in the germline V gene. CDR3 DNA sequence: TGTGCCAGCAGTCCCGGGACAGGGCATAATTCACCCCTCCACTTT. It translates to CASSPGTGHNSPLHF.

The V gene is TRBV2, the J gene TRBJ2-7; D gene uncertain. CDR1 is SNHLY and CDR2 is FYNNEI in the germline V gene. The CDR3 is made up of 13 amino acids. Trimming pared 6 bases from V and 7 bases from J, leaving 16 bases between. The CDR3 region is CASSLLLVVEQYV. The CDR3 nucleotides are TGTGCCAGCAGCCTCCTCCTGGTCGTGGAGCAGTACGTC.

The CDR3 region has the DNA TGTGCCAGTAGTATAGGGAGGGGGGACAGGGGGCTCAATGAGCAGTTCTTC. This encodes CASSIGRGDRGLNEQFF. V is TRBV19 and J is TRBJ2-1; 12 nucleotides match TRBD1. V gave up 1 base and J gave up 6 bases; unmatched junction bases: 7. Germline V gives CDR1 LNHDA, CDR2 SQIVND (reference sequence). The CDR3 sequence is 17 residues long.

There are a few counts of this clone. J is TRBJ2-7 and V is TRBV5-1; 7 nucleotides agree with TRBD2. Germline assignment: CDR1 SGHRS and CDR2 YFSETQ. With 4 bases clipped from V and 2 bases from J, the junction kept 9 bases outside the gene matches. The CDR3 has 15 amino acids. DNA of the CDR3: TGCGCCAGCAGCGCCCTAGCGGCTAAAACCTACGAGCAGTACTTC. Translating gives CASSALAAKTYEQYF.

This chain joins TRBV6-5 and TRBJ1-2, with D perhaps matching TRBD1 (6 bases). Trimming cost V 3 bases and J 2 bases, with 10 bases left between them. Germline CDR1 is MNHEY and CDR2 is SVGAGI. This CDR3 contains 14 residues. The CDR3 spells CASSYLDRNYGYTF. The CDR3 coding sequence is TGTGCCAGCAGTTATCTGGACAGAAACTATGGCTACACCTTC.

The CDR3 protein is CASSYSQGTGNTIYF. The CDR3 coding sequence is TGCGCCAGCAGCTATTCTCAGGGGACAGGAAACACCATATATTTT. This sequence joins TRBV5-1 and TRBJ1-3; perhaps TRBD1 as D (6 bases). Germline-derived CDR1 and CDR2 are SGHRS and YFSETQ. Between the trimmed V and J ends, which lost 3 bases and 4 bases, there was a span of 14 bases. The CDR3 loop spans 15 amino acids.

CDR3 region: CASSRDRVWQPQHF. In DNA form, the CDR3 reads TGTGCCAGTAGTAGAGACAGGGTTTGGCAGCCCCAGCATTTT. This sequence joins TRBV19 and TRBJ1-5, with 7 bases lining up with TRBD1. Losses at the gene ends were 4 bases for V and 7 bases for J; bases not matched to a gene: 7. The CDR3 sequence is 14 residues long. Germline V gene data show CDR1 as LNHDA and CDR2 as SQIVND (reference sequence).

The CDR3 DNA sequence: TGTGCCAGCAGTCCGTTGACAGGGCAGAGTTCACCCCTCCACTTT. This gives the protein CASSPLTGQSSPLHF. The J gene is TRBJ1-6, the V gene TRBV6-5; 7 bases agree with TRBD1. The V segment lost 5 bases and the J segment 9 bases; nucleotides outside the gene matches: 10. Germline values: CDR1 MNHEY, CDR2 SVGAGI. This CDR3 contains 15 residues.

This rearrangement joins TRBV9 to TRBJ2-5; 12 bases are shared with TRBD2. This CDR3 comprises 15 residues. J was trimmed by 4 bases and V by 3 bases; bases with no gene match: 4. CDR1 and CDR2 from the germline V gene are SGDLS and YYNGEE. The CDR3 loop reads CASSEEGLAGETQYF. CDR3 in DNA: TGTGCCAGCAGCGAGGAGGGACTAGCGGGAGAGACCCAGTACTTC.

The chain links TRBV5-6 to TRBJ1-1; D is perhaps TRBD1 (5 bases). Germline lookup yields CDR1 SGHDT and CDR2 YYEEEE. Trimming left V 3 bases short and J 1 base short, with 19 bases between. This CDR3 is 17 amino acids long. The CDR3 region has the DNA TGTGCCAGCAGCTCAGGGACGAGGCTGCGGAAGAACACTGAAGCTTTCTTT. The encoded protein is CASSSGTRLRKNTEAFF.

The chain links TRBV5-6 to TRBJ2-3; D possibly corresponds to TRBD2 (6 bases). This CDR3 has 14 residues. The germline V gene encodes CDR1 SGHDT and CDR2 YYEEEE. V was pared by 4 bases and J by 1 base, with 10 bases between. CDR3 in amino acids: CASSRETRTDTQYF. In DNA form, the CDR3 reads TGTGCCAGCAGCCGGGAGACCCGCACAGATACGCAGTATTTT.

This chain links TRBV5-6 with TRBJ2-5; D remains ambiguous. In germline, CDR1 is SGHDT, CDR2 YYEEEE. Between the trimmed V and J ends, which lost 2 bases and 3 bases, there was a span of 8 bases. The CDR3 has 13 amino acids. The CDR3 loop reads CASSFLGEETQYF. In DNA, the CDR3 is TGTGCCAGCAGCTTCCTCGGCGAAGAGACCCAGTACTTC.

This clone was picked up a small number of times. The rearrangement uses TRBV2 and TRBJ2-2; 8 bases line up with TRBD1. V lost 1 base to trimming and J lost 6 bases; unmatched junction nucleotides: 1. The length of the CDR3 is 14 residues. Germline assignment: CDR1 SNHLY and CDR2 FYNNEI. CDR3: CASSEGQGPGELFF. The CDR3 nucleotides are TGTGCCAGCAGTGAAGGACAGGGGCCCGGGGAGCTGTTTTTT. Full variable domain (missing parts from reference TRBV2 and TRBJ2-2): EPEVTQTPSHQVTQMGQEVILRCVPISNHLYFYWYRQILGQKVEFLVSFYNNEISEKSEIFDDQFSVERPDGSNFTLKIRSTKLEDSAMYFCASSEGQGPGELFFGEGSRLTVL.

The V and J genes are TRBV7-6 and TRBJ2-1; D is perhaps TRBD1 or TRBD2 (5 bases each). This CDR3 is 16 amino acids long. Deletions cut 0 bases from V and 0 bases from J, with 9 bases between. Germline-derived CDR1 and CDR2 are SGHVS and FNYEAQ. The CDR3 bases are TGTGCCAGCAGCTTAGCGTACGGGGCCTCCTACAATGAGCAGTTCTTC. Translating it yields CASSLAYGASYNEQFF.